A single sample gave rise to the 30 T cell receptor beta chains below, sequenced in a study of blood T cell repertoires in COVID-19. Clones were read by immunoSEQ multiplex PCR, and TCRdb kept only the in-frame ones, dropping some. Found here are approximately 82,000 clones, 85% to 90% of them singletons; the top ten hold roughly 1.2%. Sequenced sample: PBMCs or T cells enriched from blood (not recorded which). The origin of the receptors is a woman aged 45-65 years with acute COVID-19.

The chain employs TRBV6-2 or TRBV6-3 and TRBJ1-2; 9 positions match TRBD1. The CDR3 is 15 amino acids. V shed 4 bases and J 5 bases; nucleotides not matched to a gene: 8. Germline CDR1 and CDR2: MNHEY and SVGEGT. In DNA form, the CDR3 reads TGTGCCAGCAGTTCCGTGACAGGGGGGTTTTATGGCTACACCTTC. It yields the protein CASSSVTGGFYGYTF.

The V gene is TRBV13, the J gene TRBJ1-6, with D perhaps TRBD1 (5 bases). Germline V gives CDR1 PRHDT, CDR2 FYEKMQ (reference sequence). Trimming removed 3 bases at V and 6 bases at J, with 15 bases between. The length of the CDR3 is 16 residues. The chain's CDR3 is CASSFYQERGNSPLHF. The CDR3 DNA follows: TGTGCCAGCAGCTTTTATCAGGAAAGGGGTAATTCACCCCTCCACTTT.

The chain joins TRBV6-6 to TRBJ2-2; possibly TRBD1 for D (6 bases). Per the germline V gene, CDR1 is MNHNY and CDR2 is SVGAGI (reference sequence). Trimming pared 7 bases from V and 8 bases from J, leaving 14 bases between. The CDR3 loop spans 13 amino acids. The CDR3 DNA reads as TGTGCCAGCACCACGACAGGTTCGGGGGAGCTGTTTTTT. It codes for CASTTTGSGELFF.

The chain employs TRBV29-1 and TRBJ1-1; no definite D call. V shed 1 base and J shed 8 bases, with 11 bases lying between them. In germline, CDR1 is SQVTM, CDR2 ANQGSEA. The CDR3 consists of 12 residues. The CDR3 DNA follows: TGCAGCGTTGAAGCCCGGAGGGCCGAAGCTTTCTTT. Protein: CSVEARRAEAFF.

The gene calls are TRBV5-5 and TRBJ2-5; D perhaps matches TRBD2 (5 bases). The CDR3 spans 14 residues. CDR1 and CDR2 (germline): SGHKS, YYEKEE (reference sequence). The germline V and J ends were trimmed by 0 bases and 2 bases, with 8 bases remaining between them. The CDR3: CASSLETGQETQYF. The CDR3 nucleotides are TGTGCCAGCAGCTTGGAGACGGGACAAGAGACCCAGTACTTC.

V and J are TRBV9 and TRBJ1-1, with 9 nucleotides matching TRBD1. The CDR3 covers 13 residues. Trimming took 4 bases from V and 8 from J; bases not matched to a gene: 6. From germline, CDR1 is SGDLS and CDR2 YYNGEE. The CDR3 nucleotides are TGTGCCAGCAGCTCCTCCGGGACAGGGGAAGCTTTCTTT. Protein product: CASSSSGTGEAFF.

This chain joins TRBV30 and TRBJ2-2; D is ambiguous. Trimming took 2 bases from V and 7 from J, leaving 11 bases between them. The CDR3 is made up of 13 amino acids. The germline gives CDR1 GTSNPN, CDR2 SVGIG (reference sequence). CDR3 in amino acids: CAWSRLRNGELFF. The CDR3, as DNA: TGTGCCTGGAGTCGGCTGAGGAACGGGGAGCTGTTTTTT.

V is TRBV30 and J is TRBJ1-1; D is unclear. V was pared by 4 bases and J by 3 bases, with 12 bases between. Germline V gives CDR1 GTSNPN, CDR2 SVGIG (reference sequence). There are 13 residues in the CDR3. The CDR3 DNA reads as TGTGCCTGGAACCCGACGAGGGACACTGAAGCTTTCTTT. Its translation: CAWNPTRDTEAFF.

The CDR3 bases are TGTGCCAGCAGCTTATTAGCGGATACGCAGTATTTT. Translating gives CASSLLADTQYF. The V and J genes are TRBV13 and TRBJ2-3; possible D gene TRBD2, 5 bases. From germline, CDR1 is PRHDT and CDR2 FYEKMQ (reference sequence). The CDR3 is 12 amino acids. Trimming took off 2 bases at V and 6 bases at J, with 6 bases between the two ends.

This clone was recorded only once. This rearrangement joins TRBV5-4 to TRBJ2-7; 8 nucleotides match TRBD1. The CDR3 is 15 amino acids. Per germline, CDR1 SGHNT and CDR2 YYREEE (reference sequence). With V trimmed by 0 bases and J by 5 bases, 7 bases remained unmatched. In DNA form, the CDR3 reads TGTGCCAGCAGCTTGGCCGGGACAGGAAAACACGAGCAGTACTTC. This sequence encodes CASSLAGTGKHEQYF.

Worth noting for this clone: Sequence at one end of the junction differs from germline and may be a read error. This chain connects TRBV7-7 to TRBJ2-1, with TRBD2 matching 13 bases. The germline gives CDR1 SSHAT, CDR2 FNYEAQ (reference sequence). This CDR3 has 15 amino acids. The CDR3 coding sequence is TGTGCTAGCAGCCCGGGACTAGCGGGATACAATGAGCAGTTCTTC. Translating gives CASSPGLAGYNEQFF.

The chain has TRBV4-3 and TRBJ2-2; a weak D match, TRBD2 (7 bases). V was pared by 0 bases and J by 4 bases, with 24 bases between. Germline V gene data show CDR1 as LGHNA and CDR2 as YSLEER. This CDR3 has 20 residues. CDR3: CASSQEAGDYRVEGTGELFF. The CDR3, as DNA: TGCGCCAGCAGCCAAGAGGCGGGGGATTACAGGGTAGAAGGCACCGGGGAGCTGTTTTTT.

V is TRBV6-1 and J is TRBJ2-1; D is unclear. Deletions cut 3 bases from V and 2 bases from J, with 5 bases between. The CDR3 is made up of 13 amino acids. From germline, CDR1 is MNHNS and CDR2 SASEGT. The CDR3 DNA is TGTGCCAGCAGTGACCCTCCCTACAATGAGCAGTTCTTC. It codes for CASSDPPYNEQFF.

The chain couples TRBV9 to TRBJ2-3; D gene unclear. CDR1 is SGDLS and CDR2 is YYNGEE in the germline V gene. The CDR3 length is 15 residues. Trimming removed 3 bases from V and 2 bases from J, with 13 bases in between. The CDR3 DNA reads TGTGCCAGCAGCGCCCTCCCCATAGTCACAGATACGCAGTATTTT. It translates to CASSALPIVTDTQYF.

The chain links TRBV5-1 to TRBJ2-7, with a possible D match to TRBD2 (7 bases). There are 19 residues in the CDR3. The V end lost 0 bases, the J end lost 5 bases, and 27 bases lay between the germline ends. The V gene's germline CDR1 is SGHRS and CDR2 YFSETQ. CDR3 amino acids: CASSLETGFFRGDMDEQYF. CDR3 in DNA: TGCGCCAGCAGCTTGGAGACAGGCTTCTTCCGGGGGGACATGGACGAGCAGTACTTC.

CDR3 region: CASSLQGEPNQPQHF. In DNA form, the CDR3 reads TGCGCCAGCAGCTTACAGGGGGAGCCAAATCAGCCCCAGCATTTT. The chain recombines TRBV5-1 with TRBJ1-5, with 8 bases lining up with TRBD1. Germline trimming cut 2 bases from V and 4 bases from J; bases unmatched to any gene: 5. The CDR3 has 15 residues. In germline, CDR1 is SGHRS, CDR2 YFSETQ. Drawing the rest from reference TRBV5-1 and TRBJ1-5, the complete variable domain is KAGVTQTPRYLIKTRGQQVTLSCSPISGHRSVSWYQQTPGQGLQFLFEYFSETQRNKGNFPGRFSGRQFSNSRSEMNVSTLELGDSALYLCASSLQGEPNQPQHFGDGTRLSIL.

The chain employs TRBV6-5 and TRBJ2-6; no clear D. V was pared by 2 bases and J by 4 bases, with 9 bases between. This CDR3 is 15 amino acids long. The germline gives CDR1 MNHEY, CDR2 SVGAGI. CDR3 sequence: CASSYDGWGANVLTF. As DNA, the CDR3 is TGTGCCAGCAGTTACGACGGGTGGGGGGCCAACGTCCTGACTTTC.

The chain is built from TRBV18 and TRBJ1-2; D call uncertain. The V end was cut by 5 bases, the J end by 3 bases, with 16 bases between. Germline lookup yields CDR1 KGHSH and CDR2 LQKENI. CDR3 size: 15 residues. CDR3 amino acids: CASSTEGFTDYGYTF. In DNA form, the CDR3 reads TGTGCCAGCTCAACGGAGGGATTCACGGACTATGGCTACACCTTC.

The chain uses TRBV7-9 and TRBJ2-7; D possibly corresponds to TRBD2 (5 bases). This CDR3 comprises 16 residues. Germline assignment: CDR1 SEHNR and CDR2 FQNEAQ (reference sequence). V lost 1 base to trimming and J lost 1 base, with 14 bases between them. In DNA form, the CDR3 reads TGTGCCAGCAGCTTAGGAAGCTCGGGGATATCCTACGAGCAGTACTTC. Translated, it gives CASSLGSSGISYEQYF.

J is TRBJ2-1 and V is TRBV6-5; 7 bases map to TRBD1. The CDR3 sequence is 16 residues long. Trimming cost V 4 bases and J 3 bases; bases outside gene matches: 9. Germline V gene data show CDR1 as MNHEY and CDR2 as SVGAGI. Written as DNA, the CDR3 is TGTGCCAGCAGTTCGAACAGGGGTCATGGCTACAATGAGCAGTTCTTC. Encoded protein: CASSSNRGHGYNEQFF.

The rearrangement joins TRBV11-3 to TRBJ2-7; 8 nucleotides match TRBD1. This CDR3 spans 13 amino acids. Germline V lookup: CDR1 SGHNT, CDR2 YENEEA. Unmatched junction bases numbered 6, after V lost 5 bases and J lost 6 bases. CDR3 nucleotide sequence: TGTGCCAGCAGCCCAATCGACAGGGGCGAGCAGTACTTC. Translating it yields CASSPIDRGEQYF.

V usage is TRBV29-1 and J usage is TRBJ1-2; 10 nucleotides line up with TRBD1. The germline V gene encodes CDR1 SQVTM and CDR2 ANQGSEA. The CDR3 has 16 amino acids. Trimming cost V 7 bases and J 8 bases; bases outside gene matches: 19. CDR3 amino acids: CSAYYHKTGGEGGYTF. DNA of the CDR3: TGCAGCGCTTATTATCACAAGACAGGGGGCGAAGGAGGCTACACCTTC.

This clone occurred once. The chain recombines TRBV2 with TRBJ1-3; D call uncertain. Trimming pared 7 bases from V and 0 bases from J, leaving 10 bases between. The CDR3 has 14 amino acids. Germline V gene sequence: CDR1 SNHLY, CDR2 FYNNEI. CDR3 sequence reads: CASKRTSSGNTIYF. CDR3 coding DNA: TGTGCCAGCAAAAGAACCAGCTCTGGAAACACCATATATTTT.

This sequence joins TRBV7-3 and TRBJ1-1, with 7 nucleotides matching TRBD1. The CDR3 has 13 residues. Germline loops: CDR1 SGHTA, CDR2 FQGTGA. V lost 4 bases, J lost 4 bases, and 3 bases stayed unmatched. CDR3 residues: CASSWTGGTEAFF. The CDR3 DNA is TGTGCCAGCAGCTGGACAGGAGGCACTGAAGCTTTCTTT.

CDR3 residues: CASSSGNSGEQYF. CDR3 bases: TGTGCCAGTAGTAGCGGGAACTCGGGTGAGCAGTACTTC. This chain links TRBV19 with TRBJ2-7; a weak D match, TRBD2 (6 bases). Germline V gene data show CDR1 as LNHDA and CDR2 as SQIVND (reference sequence). Trimming took off 4 bases at V and 7 bases at J, with 14 bases between the two ends. This CDR3 has 13 amino acids.

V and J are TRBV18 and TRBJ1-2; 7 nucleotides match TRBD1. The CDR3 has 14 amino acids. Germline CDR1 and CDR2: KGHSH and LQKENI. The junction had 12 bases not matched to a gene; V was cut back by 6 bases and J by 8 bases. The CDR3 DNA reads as TGTGCCAGCTCGCCAACAGGGGCCTCTGGAGGCTACACCTTC. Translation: CASSPTGASGGYTF.

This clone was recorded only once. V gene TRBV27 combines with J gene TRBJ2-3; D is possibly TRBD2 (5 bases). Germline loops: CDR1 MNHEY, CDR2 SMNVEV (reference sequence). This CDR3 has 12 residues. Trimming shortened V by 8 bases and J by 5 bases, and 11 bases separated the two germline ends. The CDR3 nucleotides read TGTGCCAGCGGGTCGGCGGGAGATACGCAGTATTTT. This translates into CASGSAGDTQYF.

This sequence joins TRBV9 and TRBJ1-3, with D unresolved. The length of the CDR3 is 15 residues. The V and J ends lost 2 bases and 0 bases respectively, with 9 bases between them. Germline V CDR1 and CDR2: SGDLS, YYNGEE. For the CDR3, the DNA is TGTGCCAGCAGCGTTTCGGTCTCCTCTGGAAACACCATATATTTT. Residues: CASSVSVSSGNTIYF.

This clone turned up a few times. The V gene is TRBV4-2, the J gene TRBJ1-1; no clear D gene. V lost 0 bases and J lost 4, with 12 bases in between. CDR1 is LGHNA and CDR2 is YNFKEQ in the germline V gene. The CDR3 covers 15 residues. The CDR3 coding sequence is TGTGCCAGCAGCCAAGACCGGGGAATTACCACTGAAGCTTTCTTT. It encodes CASSQDRGITTEAFF.

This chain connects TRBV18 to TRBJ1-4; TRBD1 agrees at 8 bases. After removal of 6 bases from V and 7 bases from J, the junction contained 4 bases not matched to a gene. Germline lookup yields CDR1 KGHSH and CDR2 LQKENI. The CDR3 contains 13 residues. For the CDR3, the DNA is TGTGCCAGCTCGACCGGGACAGGTGAAAAACTGTTTTTT. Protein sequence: CASSTGTGEKLFF.